These T cell receptor beta chains were read from a single sample in a study of blood T cell repertoires in COVID-19. TCRdb's copy holds only in-frame clones and misses some; the assay was immunoSEQ multiplex PCR. The table records more than 150,000 clones, around 92% of them present only once. Sequencing was performed on peripheral blood. Receptor source: a man aged 55 to 69 with acute or convalescent COVID-19. Both conserved end residues are trimmed from each CDR3. Each record gives: D gene, V gene, CDR3 length, J gene, CDR3 protein. D genes are given only for firm matches.

TRBD1,TRBV2,12,TRBJ2-1,ASSRQGEYNEQF
-,TRBV4-1,14,TRBJ2-7,ASSQVGSLGSYEQY
-,TRBV19,12,TRBJ1-1,ASRERQGVTEAF
-,TRBV2,15,TRBJ1-2,ASYALGGSTPAYGYT
TRBD1,TRBV5-1,12,TRBJ2-2,ASTGQGAPGELF
-,TRBV5-1,13,TRBJ1-2,ASSLVPTLNYGYT
-,TRBV2,15,TRBJ2-3,ASSLSLAGSFADTQY
-,TRBV21-1,14,TRBJ2-2,ASSARLAGDTGELF
-,TRBV7-9,12,TRBJ2-7,ASSPRLRDDEQY
-,TRBV2,11,TRBJ1-2,ASRVTGLTSYT
TRBD1,TRBV4-1,13,TRBJ2-7,ASSQWTGASYEQY
TRBD1,TRBV27,14,TRBJ2-2,ASSLNRGRWTGELF
TRBD1,TRBV7-2,13,TRBJ2-7,ASSLGGTGSYEQY
-,TRBV6-6,11,TRBJ2-2,ASIAGQRGELF
-,TRBV19,13,TRBJ1-5,ASRAGFKGDQPQH
-,TRBV4-3,13,TRBJ2-7,ASSQVTGVRDEQY
TRBD2,TRBV25-1,13,TRBJ2-7,ASSESFGEGSEQY
TRBD2,TRBV7-2,16,TRBJ2-1,ASSRMGLAGGPSYQQF
-,TRBV6-5,12,TRBJ1-3,ASISGDRRNTIY
-,TRBV6-1,12,TRBJ1-3,ASSDTGPGNTIY
TRBD2,TRBV10-3,15,TRBJ2-1,AISGGLAGGHYNEQF
-,TRBV15,13,TRBJ1-1,ATSRVARANTEAF
-,TRBV19,13,TRBJ1-4,ASSIGASANEKLF
TRBD1,TRBV2,11,TRBJ1-6,ASSSDRLSPLH
-,TRBV5-8,10,TRBJ1-1,ASSLVRGGAF
TRBD2,TRBV5-1,13,TRBJ2-1,ASSLVAGNNNEQF
TRBD2,TRBV24-1,11,TRBJ2-3,ATSAGGEAPQY
-,TRBV7-8,10,TRBJ1-3,ASRATGSTIY
TRBD2,TRBV9,15,TRBJ2-5,ASSPRLAGPPCGAQY
-,TRBV6-2/TRBV6-3,11,TRBJ1-5,ASSYEGQQPQH
TRBD1,TRBV19,14,TRBJ2-1,ATSHPSGTGGEWQF